This entry concerns a single T cell receptor beta chain. The ends were cut back, 0 bases at V and 4 bases at J, with 12 bases in the middle. The CDR3 is 15 residues long. The germline V gene has CDR1 SNHLY and CDR2 FYNNEI. The data are from a study of blood T cells in healthy people across ages. Using a J-beta primer mix together with a sample-barcoded 5' primer, a second PCR was run for roughly 7 to 11 cycles. TCRdb fed the 5' RACE reads into MiXCR, producing one record per CDR3 protein. Of hundreds of thousands of distinct CDR3 sequences in the sample, under 25% were seen once. V usage is TRBV2 and J usage is TRBJ2-5; TRBD1 is a possible D gene (5 bases). This sequence originates from a man in his 70s in good health. The sample consisted of blood. CDR3 loop: CASSEANQGLETQYF. The CDR3 coding sequence is TGTGCCAGCAGTGAAGCGAATCAGGGTCTAGAGACCCAGTACTTC.